The entry below describes one T cell receptor beta chain. A few counts support this clonotype. The specificity of this receptor is unknown. The sample holds no much larger clone one base away, and base qualities are not on file. The data belong to a study of response to subunit inactivated influenza vaccine (dated 2018 in TCRdb). Describing the broader study: The study used deep quantitative T cell receptor repertoire profiling to track responses to a trivalent subunit inactivated influenza vaccine.

The CDR3 spans 15 residues, from the cysteine through the phenylalanine. The sequence is cut down to CDR3 DNA, 45 bases in frame from base 1. After removal of 6 bases from V and 6 bases from J, the junction retains 8 bases not matched to a gene. Library creation used RT-PCR. Sequencing was performed on an Illumina HiSeq 2500. TCRdb reprocessing: public reads trimmed at Q25 with fastp, clones called with MiXCR, in-frame beta chains kept. Each CDR3 protein gets just one entry, which takes the most common genes and DNA from the rows behind it. The sample includes roughly 790,000 distinct CDR3 sequences, with 21% observed a single time. 10% of the sample is held by the ten biggest clonotypes. Points the paper makes about the study in general: The authors proposed that each seasonal influenza vaccination may bring in only a limited number of new T cells.

Specimen: PBMCs from blood, collected roughly 5 days after vaccination. The V and J genes are TRBV12-3 or TRBV12-4 and TRBJ1-6, with 7 bases aligning to TRBD1. The source is a man aged 45-65 years who received an inactivated influenza vaccine. Donor details come from another sample of the same person, matched by shared clones. The CDR3 amino acid sequence is: CASSETPGGNSPLHF. The DNA reads TGTGCCAGCAGCGAAACCCCAGGGGGTAATTCACCCCTCCACTTT.